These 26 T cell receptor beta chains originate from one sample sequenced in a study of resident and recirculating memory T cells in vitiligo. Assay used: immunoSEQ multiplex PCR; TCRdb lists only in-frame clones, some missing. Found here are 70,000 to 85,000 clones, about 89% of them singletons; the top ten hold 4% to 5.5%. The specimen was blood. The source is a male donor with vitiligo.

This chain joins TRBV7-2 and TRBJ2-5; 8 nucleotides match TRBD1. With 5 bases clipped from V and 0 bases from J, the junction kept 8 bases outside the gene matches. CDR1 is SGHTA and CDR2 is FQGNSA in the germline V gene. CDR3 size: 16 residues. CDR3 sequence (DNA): TGTGCCAGCAGCCTACATGGACAGGGCAACCAAGAGACCCAGTACTTC. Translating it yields CASSLHGQGNQETQYF.

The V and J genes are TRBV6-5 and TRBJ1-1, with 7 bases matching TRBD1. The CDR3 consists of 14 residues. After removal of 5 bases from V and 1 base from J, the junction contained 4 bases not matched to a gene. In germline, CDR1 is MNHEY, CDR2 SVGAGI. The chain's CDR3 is CASSRGQSNTEAFF. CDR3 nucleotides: TGTGCCAGCAGTAGGGGACAGTCGAACACTGAAGCTTTCTTT.

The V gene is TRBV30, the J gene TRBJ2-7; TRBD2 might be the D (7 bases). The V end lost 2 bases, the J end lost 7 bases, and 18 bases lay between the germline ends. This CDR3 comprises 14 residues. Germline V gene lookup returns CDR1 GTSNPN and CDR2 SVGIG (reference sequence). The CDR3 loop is CAWSLTGGPGEQYF. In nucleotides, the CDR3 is TGTGCCTGGAGTCTAACGGGGGGCCCGGGGGAGCAGTACTTC.

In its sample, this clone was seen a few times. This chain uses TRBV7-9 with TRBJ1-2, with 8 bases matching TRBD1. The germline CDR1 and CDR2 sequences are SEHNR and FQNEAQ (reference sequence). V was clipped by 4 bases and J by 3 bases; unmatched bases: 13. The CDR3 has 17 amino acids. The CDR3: CASSSLLTGVVDYGYTF. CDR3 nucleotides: TGTGCCAGCAGCTCCCTACTGACAGGGGTCGTCGACTATGGCTACACCTTC.

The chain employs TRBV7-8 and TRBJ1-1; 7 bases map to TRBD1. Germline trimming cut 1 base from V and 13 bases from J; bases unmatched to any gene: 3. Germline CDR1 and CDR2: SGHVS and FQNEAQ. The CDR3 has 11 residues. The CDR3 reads CASSLGGGYFF. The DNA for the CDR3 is TGTGCCAGCAGCTTAGGAGGGGGCTATTTCTTT.

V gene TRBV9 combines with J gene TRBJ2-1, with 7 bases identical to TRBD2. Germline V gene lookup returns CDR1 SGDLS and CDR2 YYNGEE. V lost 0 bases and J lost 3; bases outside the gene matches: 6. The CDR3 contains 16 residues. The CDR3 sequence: CASSVGAGPLYNEQFF. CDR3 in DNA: TGTGCCAGCAGCGTAGGAGCGGGACCCCTCTACAATGAGCAGTTCTTC.

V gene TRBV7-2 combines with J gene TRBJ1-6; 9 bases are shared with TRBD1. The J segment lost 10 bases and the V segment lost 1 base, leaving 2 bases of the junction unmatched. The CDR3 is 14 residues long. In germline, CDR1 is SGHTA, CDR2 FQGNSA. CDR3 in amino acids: CASSLGQGESPLHF. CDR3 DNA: TGTGCCAGCAGCTTAGGACAGGGGGAATCACCCCTCCACTTT.

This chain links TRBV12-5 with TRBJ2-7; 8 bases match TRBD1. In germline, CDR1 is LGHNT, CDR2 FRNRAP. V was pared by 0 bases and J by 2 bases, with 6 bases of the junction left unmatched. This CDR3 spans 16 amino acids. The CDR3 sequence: CASGLVLGQEPYEQYF. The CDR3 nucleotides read TGTGCTAGTGGTTTGGTACTGGGACAGGAACCCTACGAGCAGTACTTC.

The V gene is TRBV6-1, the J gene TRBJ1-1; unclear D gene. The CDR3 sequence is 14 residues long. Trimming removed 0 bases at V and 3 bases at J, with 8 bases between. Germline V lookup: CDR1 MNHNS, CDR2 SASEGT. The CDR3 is CASSEAGQHTEAFF. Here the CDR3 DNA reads TGTGCCAGCAGTGAAGCTGGGCAGCACACTGAAGCTTTCTTT.

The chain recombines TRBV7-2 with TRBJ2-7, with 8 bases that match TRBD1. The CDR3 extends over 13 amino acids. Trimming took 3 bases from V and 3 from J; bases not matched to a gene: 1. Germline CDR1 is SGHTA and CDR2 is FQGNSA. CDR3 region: CASSLGTGYEQYF. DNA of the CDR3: TGTGCCAGCAGCTTGGGGACAGGCTACGAGCAGTACTTC.

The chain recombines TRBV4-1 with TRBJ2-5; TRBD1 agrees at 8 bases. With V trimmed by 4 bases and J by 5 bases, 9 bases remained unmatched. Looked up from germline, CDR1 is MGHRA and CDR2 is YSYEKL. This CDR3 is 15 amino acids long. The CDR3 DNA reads TGCGCCAGCAGCCCAGGACAGGGCCCCCGGGAGACCCAGTACTTC. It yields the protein CASSPGQGPRETQYF.

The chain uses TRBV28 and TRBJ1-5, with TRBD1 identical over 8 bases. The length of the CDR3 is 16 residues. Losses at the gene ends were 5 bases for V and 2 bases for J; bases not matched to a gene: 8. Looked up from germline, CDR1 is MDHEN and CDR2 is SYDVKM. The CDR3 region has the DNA TGTGCCAGCAGTCGCCCTCAGGGGGCGGGCAATCAGCCCCAGCATTTT. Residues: CASSRPQGAGNQPQHF.

The CDR3 reads CASRRSGVGSYEQYF. The CDR3 nucleotides read TGTGCCAGCAGACGTAGCGGGGTGGGATCCTACGAGCAGTACTTC. The genes are TRBV7-2 and TRBJ2-7, with 8 bases aligning to TRBD2. Germline CDR1 SGHTA, CDR2 FQGNSA. The CDR3 runs 15 residues. Germline trimming cut 6 bases from V and 1 base from J; bases unmatched to any gene: 8.

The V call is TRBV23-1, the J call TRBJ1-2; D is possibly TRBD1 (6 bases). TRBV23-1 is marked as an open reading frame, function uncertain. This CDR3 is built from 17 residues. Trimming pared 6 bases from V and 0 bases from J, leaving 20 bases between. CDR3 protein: CASSIIEQGPPNYGYTF. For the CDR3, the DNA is TGCGCCAGCAGCATAATCGAACAGGGCCCTCCTAACTATGGCTACACCTTC.

Here the CDR3 DNA reads TGTGCCAGCAGTTCCTTCTCCGGGACAGGGACCGAAAAACTGTTTTTT. It yields the protein CASSSFSGTGTEKLFF. This chain joins TRBV6-5 and TRBJ1-4, with TRBD1 matching over 9 bases. The CDR3 sequence is 16 residues long. CDR1 MNHEY and CDR2 SVGAGI come from the germline V gene. Losses at the gene ends were 4 bases for V and 8 bases for J; bases not matched to a gene: 11.

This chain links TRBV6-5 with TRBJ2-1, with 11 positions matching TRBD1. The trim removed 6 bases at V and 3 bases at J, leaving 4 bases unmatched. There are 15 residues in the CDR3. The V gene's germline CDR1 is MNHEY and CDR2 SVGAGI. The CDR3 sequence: CASSPGTGGYNEQFF. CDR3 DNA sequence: TGTGCCAGCAGCCCCGGGACAGGGGGCTACAATGAGCAGTTCTTC.

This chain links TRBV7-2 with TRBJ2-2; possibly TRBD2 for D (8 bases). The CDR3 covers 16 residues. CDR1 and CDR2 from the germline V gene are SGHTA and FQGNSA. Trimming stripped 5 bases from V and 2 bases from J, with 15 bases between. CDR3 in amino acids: CASSRGGTDNTGELFF. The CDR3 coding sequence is TGTGCCAGCAGCCGGGGGGGGACAGATAACACCGGGGAGCTGTTTTTT.

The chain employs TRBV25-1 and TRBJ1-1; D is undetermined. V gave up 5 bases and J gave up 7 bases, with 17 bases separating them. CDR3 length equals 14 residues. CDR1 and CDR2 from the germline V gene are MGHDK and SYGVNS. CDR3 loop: CASSPEGKFDEAFF. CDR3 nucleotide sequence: TGTGCCAGCAGTCCGGAGGGTAAGTTCGATGAAGCTTTCTTT.

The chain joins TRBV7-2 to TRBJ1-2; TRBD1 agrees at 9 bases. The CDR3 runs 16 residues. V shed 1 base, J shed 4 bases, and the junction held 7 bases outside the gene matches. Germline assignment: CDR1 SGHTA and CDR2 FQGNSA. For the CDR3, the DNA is TGTGCCAGCAGCTTAGGTTCGGGACAGGGAACCTATGGCTACACCTTC. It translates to CASSLGSGQGTYGYTF.

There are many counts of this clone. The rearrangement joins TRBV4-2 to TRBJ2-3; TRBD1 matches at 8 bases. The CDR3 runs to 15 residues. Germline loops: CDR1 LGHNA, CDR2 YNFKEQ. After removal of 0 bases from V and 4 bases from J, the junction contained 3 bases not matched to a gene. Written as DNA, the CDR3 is TGTGCCAGCAGCCAAGAAAGACAGGGGCCAGATACGCAGTATTTT. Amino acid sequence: CASSQERQGPDTQYF.

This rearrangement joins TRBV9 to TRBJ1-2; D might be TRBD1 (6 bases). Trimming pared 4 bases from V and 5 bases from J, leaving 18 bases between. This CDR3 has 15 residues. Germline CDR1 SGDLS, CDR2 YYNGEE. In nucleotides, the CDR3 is TGTGCCAGCAGCTTACGACAGGACCTTTGGTATGGCTACACCTTC. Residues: CASSLRQDLWYGYTF. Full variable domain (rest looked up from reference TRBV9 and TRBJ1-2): DSGVTQTPKHLITATGQRVTLRCSPRSGDLSVYWYQQSLDQGLQFLIQYYNGEERAKGNILERFSAQQFPDLHSELNLSSLELGDSALYFCASSLRQDLWYGYTFGSGTRLTVV.

CDR3 region: CASGTGAEKLFF. In nucleotides, the CDR3 is TGTGCCAGTGGAACAGGGGCCGAAAAACTGTTTTTT. The rearrangement uses TRBV6-5 and TRBJ1-4; 7 nucleotides line up with TRBD1. Germline CDR1 reads MNHEY; CDR2 reads SVGAGI. J was trimmed by 8 bases and V by 9 bases; bases with no gene match: 6. The CDR3 is 12 residues long.

The CDR3: CASSLQGGGNTIYF. In nucleotides, the CDR3 is TGTGCCAGCAGCTTGCAGGGAGGTGGAAACACCATATATTTT. This chain uses TRBV7-8 with TRBJ1-3, with a weak D call TRBD1 (5 bases). Germline assignment: CDR1 SGHVS and CDR2 FQNEAQ. Between the trimmed V and J ends, which lost 3 bases and 3 bases, there was a span of 9 bases. The CDR3 is 14 residues long.

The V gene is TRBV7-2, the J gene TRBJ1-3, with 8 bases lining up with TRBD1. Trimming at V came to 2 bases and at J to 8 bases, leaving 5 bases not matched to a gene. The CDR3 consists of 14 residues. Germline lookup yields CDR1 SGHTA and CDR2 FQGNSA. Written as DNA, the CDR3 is TGTGCCAGCAGCTTAATGACAGGGGCCCACACCATATATTTT. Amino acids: CASSLMTGAHTIYF.

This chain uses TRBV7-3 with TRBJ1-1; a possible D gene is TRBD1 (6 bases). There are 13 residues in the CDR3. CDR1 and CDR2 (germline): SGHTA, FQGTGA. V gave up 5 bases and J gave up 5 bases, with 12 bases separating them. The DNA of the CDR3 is TGTGCCAGCAGCCCGAACCAGGGGACTGAAGCTTTCTTT. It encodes CASSPNQGTEAFF.

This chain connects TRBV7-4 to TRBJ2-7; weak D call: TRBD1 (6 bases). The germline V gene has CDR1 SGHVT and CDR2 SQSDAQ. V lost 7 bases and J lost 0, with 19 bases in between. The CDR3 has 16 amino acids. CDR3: CASIKESTGCSYEQYF. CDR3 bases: TGTGCCAGCATCAAGGAATCAACAGGGTGCTCCTACGAGCAGTACTTC.